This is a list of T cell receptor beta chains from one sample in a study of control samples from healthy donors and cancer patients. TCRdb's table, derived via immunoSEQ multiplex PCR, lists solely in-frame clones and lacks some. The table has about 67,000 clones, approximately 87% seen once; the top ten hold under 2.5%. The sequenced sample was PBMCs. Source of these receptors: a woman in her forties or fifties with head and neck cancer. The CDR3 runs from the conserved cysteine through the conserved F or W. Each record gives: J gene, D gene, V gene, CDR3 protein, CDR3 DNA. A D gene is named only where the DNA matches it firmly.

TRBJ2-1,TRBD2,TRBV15,CATSRGAGGRAYNEQFF,TGTGCCACCAGCAGGGGCGCGGGGGGGAGGGCCTACAATGAGCAGTTCTTC
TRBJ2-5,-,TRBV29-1,CSVAERGRLETQYF,TGCAGCGTTGCAGAGAGAGGCAGACTAGAGACCCAGTACTTC
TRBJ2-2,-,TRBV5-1,CASSSSQGNTGELFF,TGCGCCAGCAGCTCCTCTCAGGGGAACACCGGGGAGCTGTTTTTT
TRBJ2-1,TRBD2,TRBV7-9,CASSATSKGNEQFF,TGTGCCAGCAGCGCGACTAGCAAGGGCAATGAGCAGTTCTTC
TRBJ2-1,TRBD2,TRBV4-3,CASSQGVPGTSAYNEQFF,TGCGCCAGCAGCCAAGGCGTCCCCGGGACTAGCGCATACAATGAGCAGTTCTTC
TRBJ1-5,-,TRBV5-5,CASSVGWVGRGNQPQHF,TGTGCCAGCAGCGTTGGATGGGTGGGAAGGGGCAATCAGCCCCAGCATTTT
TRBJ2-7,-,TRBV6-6,CASSYSVPSEGGQYF,TGTGCCAGCAGTTACTCAGTGCCTAGCGAGGGAGGGCAGTACTTC
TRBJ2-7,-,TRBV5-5,CASSQDGGLYEQYF,TGTGCCAGCAGTCAGGACGGAGGTTTGTACGAGCAGTACTTC
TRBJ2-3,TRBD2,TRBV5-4,CASSLAGAGDTQYF,TGTGCCAGCAGCTTAGCGGGGGCGGGGGATACGCAGTATTTT
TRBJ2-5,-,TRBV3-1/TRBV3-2,CASSQGPSVPETQYF,TGTGCCAGCAGCCAAGGCCCTAGCGTACCAGAGACCCAGTACTTC
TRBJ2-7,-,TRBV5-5,CASSTEPAYEQYF,TGTGCCAGCAGCACCGAGCCGGCCTACGAGCAGTACTTC
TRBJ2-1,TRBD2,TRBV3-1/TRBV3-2,CASSHRAGVTYNEQFF,TGTGCCAGCAGCCACCGAGCGGGGGTGACCTACAATGAGCAGTTCTTC
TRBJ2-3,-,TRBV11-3,CASSFGGLTDTQYF,TGTGCCAGCAGCTTCGGGGGGCTCACAGATACGCAGTATTTT
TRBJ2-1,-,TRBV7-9,CASSLALLGHGELFF,TGTGCCAGCAGCTTAGCGTTGCTGGGCCACGGTGAGCTGTTCTTC
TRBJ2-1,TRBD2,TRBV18,CASSQRTSGGNEQFF,TGTGCCAGCTCCCAGCGGACTAGCGGGGGGAATGAGCAGTTCTTC
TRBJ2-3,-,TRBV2,CASSEKFRGGATDTQYF,TGTGCCAGCAGTGAAAAGTTCAGGGGGGGAGCCACAGATACGCAGTATTTT
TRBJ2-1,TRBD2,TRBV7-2,CASSLDPGGTNEQFF,TGTGCCAGCAGCTTAGATCCGGGGGGGACAAATGAGCAGTTCTTC
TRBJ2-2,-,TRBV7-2,CASRRLLTGELFF,TGTGCCAGCAGACGACTCCTCACCGGGGAGCTGTTTTTT